This is a list of T cell receptor beta chains from one sample in a study of Graves' ophthalmopathy and Graves' hyperthyroidism. TCRdb re-called the multiplex PCR reads with MiXCR, one entry per CDR3 protein. The sample lists approximately 160,000 distinct CDR3 sequences, over 35% occurring once. Specimen: peripheral blood. These receptors were obtained from a woman aged 40 to 49 with Graves' ophthalmopathy. The conserved cysteine and the conserved F or W are not part of the CDR3 here. Clone size is stated in some rows and not others, as once, few, many or a class when expanded.

CDR3 protein: ASSPSSANYGYT; clone size: many; J gene: TRBJ1-2; V gene: TRBV18
CDR3 protein: ASSLRLTGLDGYT; clone size: many; J gene: TRBJ1-2; V gene: TRBV7-9
CDR3 protein: AISDYDRGLGMNTEAF; clone size: many; J gene: TRBJ1-1; V gene: TRBV10-3
CDR3 protein: ASSSYRGENTEAF; clone size: many; J gene: TRBJ1-1; V gene: TRBV7-9
CDR3 protein: ASRPPTGRANYGYT; clone size: many; J gene: TRBJ1-2; V gene: TRBV28
CDR3 protein: ASRPRTGAVETQY; clone size: many; J gene: TRBJ2-5; V gene: TRBV12-3/TRBV12-4
CDR3 protein: ASSGTGLTGELF; clone size: many; J gene: TRBJ2-2; V gene: TRBV25-1
CDR3 protein: ASSLIGLAGVEQY; clone size: many; J gene: TRBJ2-7; V gene: TRBV27
CDR3 protein: SVEDGKGSNYGYT; clone size: many; J gene: TRBJ1-2; V gene: TRBV29-1
CDR3 protein: ASSINHMKNTEAF; clone size: once; J gene: TRBJ1-1; V gene: TRBV19
CDR3 protein: ASSRGGVTEAF; clone size: -; J gene: TRBJ1-1; V gene: TRBV7-2
CDR3 protein: ASSLVGSSGNTIY; clone size: -; J gene: TRBJ1-3; V gene: TRBV7-8
CDR3 protein: ATSRYTLQGPLGNQPQH; clone size: -; J gene: TRBJ1-5; V gene: TRBV15